The TCR beta chain under discussion was sequenced for a study of cytomegalovirus exposure and HLA in healthy donors. Looking at the study overall: Clustering assigned approximately 78% of the roughly 380 genotyped donors to the Caucasian-associated ancestry cluster. Study results and caveats: Diagnosis of cytomegalovirus status made by the classifier reportedly showed high specificity and sensitivity. Serostatus for CMV was the only available immune exposure information.

Both 60 Vbeta primers and 13 Jbeta primers went into the PCR. TCRdb's table, derived via immunoSEQ multiplex PCR, lists solely in-frame clones and lacks some. The sample yields 200,000 to 250,000 clones, roughly 79% seen once. As for this clone: Its target is unknown.

This TCR derives from a woman between 40 and 55 years old in good health and CMV-seronegative. The sequenced sample was PBMCs.

CDR3 in amino acids: CASSVQGSSYEQYF. The CDR3, as DNA: TGTGCCAGTAGTGTACAGGGGAGCTCCTACGAGCAGTACTTC. This chain links TRBV19 with TRBJ2-7; TRBD1 matches at 7 bases. The CDR3 sequence is 14 residues long. CDR1 is LNHDA and CDR2 is SQIVND in the germline V gene (reference sequence). Germline trimming cut 5 bases from V and 0 bases from J; bases unmatched to any gene: 4.